One sample yielded the 16 T cell receptor beta chains listed below, sequenced in a study of T cells in Graves' hyperthyroidism and ophthalmopathy. TCR beta CDR3 regions were amplified from RNA. Researchers ran a first-round RT-PCR on the TCR CDR3 using the HTBI primer set. TCRdb passed the multiplex PCR reads through MiXCR, listing each CDR3 protein once. The data show more than 650,000 distinct CDR3 sequences, around 15% seen once. Specimen: blood. Receptors were obtained from a woman younger than 30 with Graves' hyperthyroidism.

The chain recombines TRBV28 with TRBJ2-1; TRBD1 matches at 9 bases. CDR3 length equals 16 residues. The germline gives CDR1 MDHEN, CDR2 SYDVKM. Trimming removed 5 bases from V and 7 bases from J; junction bases left unmatched: 12. This CDR3 is CASSHPSGTGWNEQFF. CDR3 in DNA: TGTGCCAGCAGTCACCCCTCCGGGACAGGGTGGAATGAGCAGTTCTTC.

A note on this clonotype: Lacking the conserved final phenylalanine or tryptophan, this CDR3 likely reflects a read error. The chain is built from TRBV7-9 and TRBJ2-2; no firm D call. The CDR3 is 14 amino acids. CDR1 is SEHNR and CDR2 is FQNEAQ in the germline V gene (reference sequence). The chain's CDR3 is CASSQKLGIGELFC. The CDR3 bases are TGCGCCAGCAGCCAAAAATTGGGCATCGGGGAGCTGTTTTGT.

This clonotype has a handful of counts. The V gene is TRBV6-1, the J gene TRBJ1-1, with D hard to call. Germline assignment: CDR1 MNHNS and CDR2 SASEGT. V lost 8 bases to trimming and J lost 8 bases, with 18 bases between them. The CDR3 runs 13 residues. The CDR3 bases are TGTGCCAGCGGTGCTAGAGATTATGCCGAAGCTTTCTTT. It codes for CASGARDYAEAFF.

Many counts were recorded for this clonotype. The V and J genes are TRBV2 and TRBJ2-1, with 11 bases matching TRBD2. Losses at the gene ends were 2 bases for V and 9 bases for J; bases not matched to a gene: 12. The CDR3 totals 17 residues. CDR1 and CDR2 from the germline V gene are SNHLY and FYNNEI. CDR3 nucleotide sequence: TGTGCCAGCAGTGAAATGGTGGGGCTAGCGGGAGGAACTGAGCAGTTCTTC. It encodes CASSEMVGLAGGTEQFF.

V usage is TRBV25-1 and J usage is TRBJ2-3, with D possibly being TRBD1 (7 bases). This CDR3 is built from 14 residues. Germline V gives CDR1 MGHDK, CDR2 SYGVNS. V lost 5 bases, J lost 5 bases, and 14 bases lay in between. The CDR3 sequence: CASSRRDRVDTQYF. The CDR3 DNA sequence: TGTGCCAGCAGTCGGAGGGACAGAGTAGATACGCAGTATTTT.

The table lists this clonotype with many counts. This chain links TRBV7-9 with TRBJ2-3, with 9 positions matching TRBD2. From germline, CDR1 is SEHNR and CDR2 FQNEAQ (reference sequence). Trimming removed 3 bases from V and 3 bases from J; junction bases left unmatched: 10. This CDR3 has 17 residues. The CDR3 spells CASSLLRSGRPTDTQYF. Here the CDR3 DNA reads TGTGCCAGCAGCTTGCTACGCAGCGGGAGGCCGACAGATACGCAGTATTTT. The full variable domain, its missing parts supplied by reference TRBV7-9 and TRBJ2-3, is DTGVSQNPRHKITKRGQNVTFRCDPISEHNRLYWYRQTLGQGPEFLTYFQNEAQLEKSRLLSDRFSAERPKGSFSTLEIQRTEQGDSAMYLCASSLLRSGRPTDTQYFGPGTRLTVL.

This clonotype has ten or more counts. V is TRBV11-3 and J is TRBJ2-1, with D unclear. CDR1 and CDR2 (germline): SGHNT, YENEEA. Trimming cost V 1 base and J 4 bases, with 11 bases left between them. The CDR3 length is 15 residues. CDR3 nucleotide sequence: TGTGCCAGCAGCTTAGGGCAGAAGAGGTACAATGAGCAGTTCTTC. This gives the protein CASSLGQKRYNEQFF.

This clonotype was seen many times. The chain employs TRBV20-1 and TRBJ1-5, with unresolved D. The CDR3 has 14 residues. Trimming took 7 bases from V and 2 from J, leaving 15 bases between them. Germline lookup yields CDR1 DFQATT and CDR2 SNEGSKA (reference sequence). CDR3 bases: TGCAGTGGACGGACGGGGTCGGGCAATCAGCCCCAGCATTTT. Amino acid sequence: CSGRTGSGNQPQHF.

This clonotype occurred a few times. This chain connects TRBV9 to TRBJ2-7, with 10 bases aligning to TRBD1. CDR3 length: 17 residues. CDR1 and CDR2 (germline): SGDLS, YYNGEE. V was pared by 4 bases and J by 7 bases, with 17 bases of the junction left unmatched. The CDR3 spells CASSPGGSGTGVREQYF. In DNA form, the CDR3 reads TGTGCCAGCAGCCCCGGAGGGTCAGGGACAGGGGTGCGAGAGCAGTACTTC.

In this sample, this clonotype turned up many times. V usage is TRBV6-2 or TRBV6-3 and J usage is TRBJ2-5, with 11 nucleotides matching TRBD2. With V trimmed by 7 bases and J by 1 base, 14 bases remained unmatched. CDR3 length: 18 residues. CDR1 MNHEY and CDR2 SVGEGT come from the germline V gene. The CDR3 spells CASTTGTSGDRTQETQYF. CDR3 nucleotide sequence: TGTGCCAGCACCACCGGGACTAGCGGAGACAGAACCCAAGAGACCCAGTACTTC.

Ten or more counts support this clonotype. The chain is built from TRBV12-3 or TRBV12-4 and TRBJ2-7, with 11 bases fitting TRBD2. J lost 2 bases, V lost 0 bases, and 9 bases had no gene match. The CDR3 has 18 amino acids. As DNA, the CDR3 is TGTGCCAGCAGTTTAGCGGGGGTGGTTAGCGGGAGGGCCTACGAGCAGTACTTC. Its protein is CASSLAGVVSGRAYEQYF.

This clonotype was observed many times. This chain links TRBV4-2 with TRBJ2-7; the match to TRBD2 covers 8 bases. The germline gives CDR1 LGHNA, CDR2 YNFKEQ. This CDR3 contains 14 residues. Unmatched junction bases numbered 5, after V lost 2 bases and J lost 5 bases. DNA for the CDR3: TGTGCCAGCAGCCAACGGGGCGGGAGGAACGAGCAGTACTTC. It specifies CASSQRGGRNEQYF.

This clonotype was seen a handful of times. The chain couples TRBV5-1 to TRBJ2-5; D unclear. Germline-derived CDR1 and CDR2 are SGHRS and YFSETQ. The CDR3 covers 14 residues. Trimming took off 4 bases at V and 2 bases at J, with 12 bases between the two ends. CDR3 sequence (DNA): TGCGCCAGCAGCCCCGATTGGGGACAAGAGACCCAGTACTTC. Translated: CASSPDWGQETQYF.

This clonotype was detected ten times or more. This sequence joins TRBV3-1 and TRBJ2-3; D is unresolved. The germline V gene has CDR1 LGHDT and CDR2 YNNKEL (reference sequence). The CDR3 has 14 amino acids. Trimming removed 4 bases at V and 3 bases at J, with 11 bases between. The CDR3 nucleotides read TGTGCCAGCAGCCCCTTGAAGCCGACAGATACGCAGTATTTT. It specifies CASSPLKPTDTQYF.

This clonotype occurred a few times. V usage is TRBV7-9 and J usage is TRBJ2-1; TRBD2 agrees at 8 bases. With 5 bases clipped from V and 0 bases from J, the junction kept 18 bases outside the gene matches. The germline CDR1 and CDR2 sequences are SEHNR and FQNEAQ (reference sequence). This CDR3 has 20 residues. The CDR3 DNA is TGTGCCAGCAGCAGGAGGGAGCGGGGGAAGTATAAAAGCTCCTACAATGAGCAGTTCTTC. Translation: CASSRRERGKYKSSYNEQFF.

About this clonotype: A much larger clone lies one base from this, so it may be a read error. The chain has TRBV5-5 and TRBJ2-3; D is unclear. The germline gives CDR1 SGHKS, CDR2 YYEKEE (reference sequence). CDR3 length equals 13 residues. The V gene lost 4 bases and the J gene lost 0 bases, with 6 bases spanning the gap. The CDR3 spells CASSKGSTDTQYF. DNA of the CDR3: TGTGCCAGCAGCAAAGGGAGCACAGATACGCAGTATTTT.